The 25 T cell receptor beta chains below were found in one sample sequenced in a study of long-term antiretroviral therapy in people with HIV. It was version v3.0 of the immunoSEQ assay that was run at survey level. Sequencing used immunoSEQ multiplex PCR; TCRdb keeps in-frame clones, though not all of them. The sample includes tens of thousands of clones, around 86% seen only once; the top ten take roughly 7%. Sequenced here: unsorted PBMCs, sampled 1.8 years before starting antiretroviral therapy. Source of these receptors: a woman aged 30 to 39 with HIV.

The V and J genes are TRBV9 and TRBJ1-1; D may be TRBD1 (6 bases). V lost 6 bases and J lost 8, with 14 bases in between. Germline CDR1 reads SGDLS; CDR2 reads YYNGEE. The CDR3 sequence is 12 residues long. The CDR3 sequence is CASNKYGTEAFF. The CDR3 region has the DNA TGTGCCAGCAACAAATACGGGACAGAAGCTTTCTTT.

The table lists this clone with a few counts. The V and J genes are TRBV4-2 and TRBJ2-4; a weak D match, TRBD2 (6 bases). The V end was cut by 2 bases, the J end by 9 bases, with 11 bases between. Germline lookup yields CDR1 LGHNA and CDR2 YNFKEQ. The CDR3 totals 13 residues. The CDR3, as DNA: TGTGCCAGCAGCCAAACCAAGGAGGGCATTCAGTACTTC. It specifies CASSQTKEGIQYF.

The chain links TRBV5-1 to TRBJ2-3; tentative D call: TRBD1 (6 bases). This CDR3 comprises 16 residues. Trimming removed 4 bases from V and 2 bases from J, with 17 bases in between. Looked up from germline, CDR1 is SGHRS and CDR2 is YFSETQ. The CDR3 loop reads CASSPGDSMNTDTQYF. The DNA for the CDR3 is TGCGCCAGCAGCCCAGGGGATTCAATGAACACAGATACGCAGTATTTT.

The CDR3 nucleotides are TGCGCCAGCAGCTCGACGGGCAATCAGCCCCAGCATTTT. Its protein is CASSSTGNQPQHF. V usage is TRBV5-1 and J usage is TRBJ1-5, with D uncertain. The CDR3 spans 13 residues. V shed 3 bases and J shed 2 bases, with 6 bases lying between them. The V gene's germline CDR1 is SGHRS and CDR2 YFSETQ.

The chain couples TRBV14 to TRBJ2-5; tentatively, D is TRBD2 (6 bases). The CDR3 is 14 residues long. Looked up from germline, CDR1 is SGHDN and CDR2 is FVKESK. With 0 bases removed from V and 5 bases from J, the gap between germline ends came to 10 bases. CDR3 loop: CASSQDTSWETQYF. In DNA form, the CDR3 reads TGTGCCAGCAGCCAAGATACTAGCTGGGAGACCCAGTACTTC.

J is TRBJ1-1 and V is TRBV2; 9 nucleotides agree with TRBD1. The CDR3 has 15 amino acids. The germline V gene has CDR1 SNHLY and CDR2 FYNNEI. Trimming took 6 bases from V and 1 from J; bases not matched to a gene: 6. In nucleotides, the CDR3 is TGTGCCAGCAGCGCTCCGGGACAGGGGAACACTGAAGCTTTCTTT. The encoded protein is CASSAPGQGNTEAFF.

This sequence joins TRBV10-2 and TRBJ1-6; TRBD1 matches 7 bases. The CDR3 consists of 15 residues. V was pared by 4 bases and J by 10 bases, with 10 bases of the junction left unmatched. The germline V gene encodes CDR1 WSHSY and CDR2 SAAADI. The CDR3 loop reads CASSGQAQGESPLHF. Here the CDR3 DNA reads TGCGCCAGCAGTGGACAGGCTCAGGGGGAGTCACCCCTCCACTTT.

J is TRBJ1-1 and V is TRBV6-1; TRBD1 might be the D (5 bases). This CDR3 spans 17 amino acids. Germline V gives CDR1 MNHNS, CDR2 SASEGT. Trimming removed 2 bases at V and 0 bases at J, with 16 bases between. The CDR3: CASSEFGAAVLNTEAFF. The CDR3 DNA sequence: TGTGCCAGCAGTGAATTTGGGGCGGCCGTATTGAACACTGAAGCTTTCTTT.

The chain has TRBV7-3 and TRBJ2-1, with 9 bases identical to TRBD2. Per the germline V gene, CDR1 is SGHTA and CDR2 is FQGTGA. V shed 4 bases and J 4 bases; nucleotides not matched to a gene: 14. There are 18 residues in the CDR3. The CDR3 coding sequence is TGTGCCAGCAGCTCAACCCCAGTCCGCGGGGGGGCATACAATGAGCAGTTCTTC. Protein product: CASSSTPVRGGAYNEQFF.

The gene calls are TRBV19 and TRBJ2-1; 9 bases fit TRBD2. The CDR3 is 20 residues long. J lost 1 base, V lost 4 bases, and 17 bases had no gene match. Germline V lookup: CDR1 LNHDA, CDR2 SQIVND (reference sequence). The CDR3 region is CASSTPAGLAFLRSYNEQFF. The CDR3 DNA sequence: TGTGCCAGTAGTACCCCTGCGGGACTAGCCTTTCTTCGGTCCTACAATGAGCAGTTCTTC.

V and J are TRBV6-1 and TRBJ1-6, with D perhaps matching TRBD1 (5 bases). V lost 4 bases and J 2 bases, leaving 12 bases between the germline ends. The length of the CDR3 is 16 residues. Germline CDR1 MNHNS, CDR2 SASEGT. Here the CDR3 reads CASSGQFNTYNSPLHF. The CDR3 nucleotides read TGTGCCAGCAGTGGACAGTTTAATACCTATAATTCACCCCTCCACTTT.

V and J are TRBV18 and TRBJ1-1; the D gene is possibly TRBD1 (6 bases). The V end lost 3 bases, the J end lost 2 bases, and 13 bases lay between the germline ends. The CDR3 length is 15 residues. The germline V gene encodes CDR1 KGHSH and CDR2 LQKENI. CDR3 region: CASSPVSGANTEAFF. Here the CDR3 DNA reads TGTGCCAGCTCACCCGTTTCGGGGGCTAACACTGAAGCTTTCTTT.

The V call is TRBV29-1, the J call TRBJ1-1, with D tentatively TRBD1 (6 bases). CDR3 length: 13 residues. CDR1 is SQVTM and CDR2 is ANQGSEA in the germline V gene. V dropped 3 bases and J dropped 5 bases, with 13 bases sitting between them. CDR3 DNA sequence: TGCAGCGTTGAGAGAGGGGGGAAAACTGAAGCTTTCTTT. Amino acids: CSVERGGKTEAFF.

This chain connects TRBV5-1 to TRBJ2-3, with D perhaps matching TRBD2 (6 bases). With 0 bases removed from V and 0 bases from J, the gap between germline ends came to 8 bases. Germline V gene data show CDR1 as SGHRS and CDR2 as YFSETQ. This CDR3 comprises 15 residues. The CDR3 loop is CASSLGSGSTDTQYF. CDR3 coding DNA: TGCGCCAGCAGCTTGGGTAGCGGTAGCACAGATACGCAGTATTTT.

The rearrangement joins TRBV2 to TRBJ1-5, with D possibly being TRBD1 (5 bases). CDR3 length: 17 residues. Trimming stripped 8 bases from V and 2 bases from J, with 22 bases between. Germline V gene sequence: CDR1 SNHLY, CDR2 FYNNEI. CDR3 in DNA: TGTGCCAGCGGCGATTACCGGGGCGAAAGGGGCAATCAGCCCCAGCATTTT. Its protein product is CASGDYRGERGNQPQHF.

This clone occurred once. J is TRBJ2-5 and V is TRBV18; 11 bases align to TRBD2. V shed 3 bases and J 0 bases; nucleotides not matched to a gene: 3. This CDR3 is 16 amino acids long. Per germline, CDR1 KGHSH and CDR2 LQKENI. The CDR3 DNA sequence: TGTGCCAGCTCACCTCCTAGCGGGGGGAACCAAGAGACCCAGTACTTC. Translated, it gives CASSPPSGGNQETQYF.

The chain carries TRBV19 and TRBJ1-3; 8 nucleotides match TRBD1. With 9 bases clipped from V and 3 bases from J, the junction kept 4 bases outside the gene matches. This CDR3 is built from 13 residues. Looked up from germline, CDR1 is LNHDA and CDR2 is SQIVND (reference sequence). CDR3 bases: TGTGCCAGCAGAGACAGGGGTGGAAACACCATATATTTT. It specifies CASRDRGGNTIYF.

This clone is medium-sized. The genes are TRBV4-1 and TRBJ1-2; TRBD1 is a possible D gene (6 bases). The germline V gene encodes CDR1 MGHRA and CDR2 YSYEKL. Trimming cost V 2 bases and J 9 bases, with 22 bases left between them. This CDR3 is 16 amino acids long. The chain's CDR3 is CASSQPNLGHGESYTF. CDR3 DNA: TGCGCCAGCAGCCAACCTAATTTGGGACACGGAGAGAGCTACACCTTC.

The chain combines TRBV15 with TRBJ2-1, with 10 positions matching TRBD2. The CDR3 is 18 residues long. Losses at the gene ends were 0 bases for V and 13 bases for J; bases not matched to a gene: 18. From germline, CDR1 is LNHNV and CDR2 YYDKDF (reference sequence). CDR3 coding DNA: TGTGCCACCAGCAGAGATTTGAGCGGGGGGGCCTCGATCCACCTACAGTTCTTC. Translated, it gives CATSRDLSGGASIHLQFF.

The chain uses TRBV5-8 and TRBJ2-2; D may be TRBD2 (6 bases). Germline lookup yields CDR1 SGHTS and CDR2 YDEGEE. The ends were cut back, 1 base at V and 2 bases at J, with 15 bases in the middle. The CDR3 has 17 amino acids. DNA for the CDR3: TGTGCCAGCAGCTTGAGTGCGGGGCCCCAAAACACCGGGGAGCTGTTTTTT. This codes for CASSLSAGPQNTGELFF.

The CDR3 DNA reads TGCGCCAGCAGCTTATCACGCCGTGGGGATACGCAGTATTTT. Translated: CASSLSRRGDTQYF. The genes are TRBV5-1 and TRBJ2-3; D call uncertain. V lost 2 bases to trimming and J lost 6 bases, with 13 bases between them. The CDR3 runs to 14 residues. Germline CDR1 is SGHRS and CDR2 is YFSETQ.

CDR3 sequence: CASMGGANIQYF. CDR3 nucleotides: TGTGCCAGTATGGGGGGGGCAAACATTCAGTACTTC. The chain carries TRBV19 and TRBJ2-4, with D tentatively TRBD2 (7 bases). Germline V gene lookup returns CDR1 LNHDA and CDR2 SQIVND (reference sequence). Trimming pared 7 bases from V and 6 bases from J, leaving 10 bases between. CDR3 size: 12 residues.

The V gene is TRBV6-1, the J gene TRBJ2-1; 11 nucleotides agree with TRBD1. CDR3 length equals 15 residues. Germline lookup yields CDR1 MNHNS and CDR2 SASEGT. J lost 6 bases, V lost 6 bases, and 7 bases had no gene match. CDR3 nucleotides: TGTGCCAGCAGCGGCGGGGGGACAGGGGGCAATGAGCAGTTCTTC. Protein sequence: CASSGGGTGGNEQFF.

This chain connects TRBV18 to TRBJ2-5; D is ambiguous. The CDR3 is 12 residues long. Trimming removed 2 bases at V and 4 bases at J, with 5 bases between. Germline V gives CDR1 KGHSH, CDR2 LQKENI. Written as DNA, the CDR3 is TGTGCCAGCTCACCATCGGGAGAGACCCAGTACTTC. This encodes CASSPSGETQYF.

In nucleotides, the CDR3 is TGTGCTAGTGGTCCCACAGGGGGCGGGGGCAGGGAGCTGTTTTTT. Residues: CASGPTGGGGRELFF. The chain employs TRBV12-5 and TRBJ2-2; 9 nucleotides line up with TRBD1. J was trimmed by 9 bases and V by 5 bases; bases with no gene match: 10. Per the germline V gene, CDR1 is LGHNT and CDR2 is FRNRAP. The CDR3 runs 15 residues.